Below, one TCR beta chain is given with its context. The antigen it binds to is not known. No base qualities exist here, and no much larger clone lies one base off it. TCRbeta CDR3 regions were amplified from genomic DNA using the immunoSEQ Assay, a bias-controlled multiplex PCR. The original methods were these. The number of nucleated cells in each sample was estimated from the amplification of reference gene primers within the assay. To quantify the absolute abundance of each unique TCRbeta CDR3 rearrangement, sequence reads were collapsed and filtered. For each sample, productive Simpson clonality was calculated as the square root of Simpson's diversity index over productive rearrangements. TCRdb took this table from immuneACCESS and kept in-frame rearrangements with V and J called. Such tables lack part of the clones; where checked against another copy, unresolved V genes explain under half of the gap, and the rest is unexplained. The DNA gave D and trimming, while V, J and clone size come from that table. For this sample there are over 35,000 clones; roughly 85% appear just once. The leading ten clones occupy roughly 9.9% of the sample.

The collaborating institutions used their own protocols to collect whole blood in K2EDTA tubes. Collaborator samples were shipped for TCRbeta analysis as frozen whole blood, isolated PBMCs, or DNA extracted from either sample type. Including cysteine and phenylalanine, the CDR3 has 16 amino acids. CDR3 DNA only is kept here, 48 bases in frame from base 1. CDR1 and CDR2, per the germline V gene, are LGHNA and YNFKEQ. V ends up 5 bases short and J 7 bases short, with an unmatched junction base count of 8. This sample stems from a study of blood T cell repertoires in COVID-19 (TCRdb year 2020). Study-wide context: The collaborator samples originated in the United States, Italy and Spain and spanned the acute and convalescent phases of COVID-19. Deeply sampled blood TCRbeta repertoires from subjects exposed to, actively infected with, or recovered from COVID-19 were included in the dataset. The material from the prospective study consisted of cDNA or gDNA derived from T cells, B-cell-depleted T cells, or PBMCs. Where available, HLA class I and class II types were taken from metadata supplied by the sample provider and were not determined by assay-based typing. Samples came from the ongoing ImmuneRACE study (first 160 participants) plus 1,254 subjects from 6 global collaborators. The sample metadata nearly always contained a de-identified subject ID, COVID-19 status, age in years and sex. The repertoires were released in a freely available public database intended as a resource for research on the immune response to SARS-CoV-2. Points the paper makes about the study in general: How much clinical and demographic metadata was included differed by source and by participant, and the metadata was provided uncurated.

The rearranged chain carries TRBV4-2 and TRBJ2-1, with TRBD2 matching 13 junction bases. The sequenced sample was peripheral blood. The receptor comes from a human donor in a cohort sampled during active COVID-19. In nucleotides, the sequence is TGTGCCAGCAGCTACGAACTAGCGGGGGGGACAAATGAGCAGTTCTTC. It is translated as CASSYELAGGTNEQFF.